This TCR beta chain was sequenced for a study of radiotherapy plus CTLA-4 blockade in lung cancer (dated by TCRdb to the late 2010s). About the full investigation: Among enrolled patients, approximately 18% had an objective response and 30% to 35% reached disease control. The paper as a whole reports these results and caveats: Early dynamic changes in blood T cell clones, together with increased serum interferon-beta after radiation, were reported as the strongest predictors of response. After treatment with radiotherapy and ipilimumab, TCR clones that originated in tumors expanded in peripheral blood.

Library preparation was by the immunoSEQ multiplex PCR assay. TCRdb obtained this table from immuneACCESS and retained in-frame rearrangements with V and J assigned. These tables miss some clones; where compared with another copy, unresolved V genes account for less than half of the shortfall, and the remainder is unexplained. The table for this sample lists 51,000 or so clones; roughly 76% of them were counted only once. Clones ranked in the top ten supply 11% of the sample. In this study, focal radiation therapy paired with CTLA-4 blockade (ipilimumab) was tested in patients who had chemo-refractory metastatic non-small-cell lung cancer. Only one count was recorded for this clone. No antigen is known for it. No base quality information exists; no much larger clone differs at one position. The sequence derives from a human donor with non-small cell lung cancer who had stable disease on radiotherapy plus ipilimumab. This specimen was peripheral blood, taken from a patient treated with radiotherapy plus ipilimumab.

The nucleotides read TGTGCCAGCAGTGAAAGAATTTCTGACCGACTCCACTTT. Translated, it gives CASSERISDRLHF. In this chain, TRBV6-1 is recombined with TRBJ1-6; the D segment cannot be called with confidence. The CDR3 covers 13 residues, taking in both the cysteine and the phenylalanine. The only DNA kept is the CDR3, 39 bases in frame from the first base. CDR1 and CDR2 (MNHNS, SASEGT) derive from the germline V gene. Between the V and J ends, shortened by 2 bases and 16 bases respectively, the junction contains 15 bases.